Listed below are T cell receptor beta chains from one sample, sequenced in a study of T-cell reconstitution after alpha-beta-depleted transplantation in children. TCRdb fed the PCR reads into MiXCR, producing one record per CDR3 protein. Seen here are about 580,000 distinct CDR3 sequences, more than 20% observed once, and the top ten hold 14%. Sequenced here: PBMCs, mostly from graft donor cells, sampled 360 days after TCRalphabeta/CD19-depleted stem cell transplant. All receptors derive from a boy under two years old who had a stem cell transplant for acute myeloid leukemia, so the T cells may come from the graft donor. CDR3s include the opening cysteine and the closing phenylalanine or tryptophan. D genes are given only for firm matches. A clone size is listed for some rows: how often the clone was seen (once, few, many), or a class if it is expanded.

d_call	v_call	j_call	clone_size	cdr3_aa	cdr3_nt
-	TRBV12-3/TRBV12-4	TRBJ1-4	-	CASSFWGESGKLFF	TGTGCCAGCAGTTTCTGGGGGGAGTCGGGAAAACTGTTTTTT
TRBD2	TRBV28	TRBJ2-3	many	CASSLFYGGATDTQYF	TGTGCCAGCAGTTTATTTTACGGGGGGGCTACAGATACGCAGTATTTT
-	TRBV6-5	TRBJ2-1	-	CASSYFGEQFF	TGTGCCAGCAGTTATTTTGGTGAGCAGTTCTTC
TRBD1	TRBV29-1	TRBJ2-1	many	CSGATGDDNEQFF	TGCAGCGGGGCGACAGGGGATGACAATGAGCAGTTCTTC
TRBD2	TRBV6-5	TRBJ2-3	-	CASSYLSGGTDTQYF	TGTGCCAGCAGTTACCTTAGCGGGGGCACAGATACGCAGTATTTT
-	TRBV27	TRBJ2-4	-	CASSPLGIAKNIQYF	TGTGCCAGCAGTCCTCTCGGGATAGCCAAAAACATTCAGTACTTC
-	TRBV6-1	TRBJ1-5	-	CASSPQQGLNQPQHF	TGTGCCAGCAGTCCGCAGCAGGGCTTGAATCAGCCCCAGCATTTT
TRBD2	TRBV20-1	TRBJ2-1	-	CSAFPLSSGEINEQFF	TGCAGTGCTTTTCCTCTTTCTAGCGGGGAAATCAATGAGCAGTTCTTC
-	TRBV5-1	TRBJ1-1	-	CASSLRLMNTEAFF	TGCGCCAGCAGCTTGCGATTAATGAACACTGAAGCTTTCTTT
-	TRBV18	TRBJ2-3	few	CASSPQIREDTQYF	TGTGCCAGCTCACCTCAAATCAGGGAGGATACGCAGTATTTT
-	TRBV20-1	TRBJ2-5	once	CSATLLRDTVQETQYF	TGCAGTGCTACTCTACTCCGGGACACCGTCCAAGAGACCCAGTACTTC
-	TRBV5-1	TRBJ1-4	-	CASSLVGSMEAVKKLFF	TGCGCCAGCAGCTTGGTTGGCTCGATGGAGGCTGTGAAAAAACTGTTTTTT
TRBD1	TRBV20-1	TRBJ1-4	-	CSVGDRGYEKLFF	TGCAGTGTTGGGGACAGGGGGTATGAAAAACTGTTTTTT
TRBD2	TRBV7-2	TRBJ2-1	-	CASSLSTSGSSYNEQFF	TGTGCCAGCAGCTTATCGACTAGCGGCAGCTCCTACAATGAGCAGTTCTTC
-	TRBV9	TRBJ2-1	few	CASSASGTDREDEQFF	TGTGCCAGCAGCGCCTCCGGGACCGACAGGGAGGATGAGCAGTTCTTC
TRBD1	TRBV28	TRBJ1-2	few	CASSSLEGAEANYGYTF	TGTGCCAGCAGTTCCCTAGAGGGGGCGGAGGCTAACTATGGCTACACCTTC
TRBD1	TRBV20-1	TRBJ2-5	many	CSARPPGQGDQETQYF	TGCAGTGCTAGGCCCCCGGGACAGGGGGACCAAGAGACCCAGTACTTC
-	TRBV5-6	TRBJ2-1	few	CASSPRVADEQFF	TGTGCCAGCAGCCCCCGAGTGGCGGACGAGCAGTTCTTC
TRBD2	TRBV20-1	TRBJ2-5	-	CSATTQAGGQETQYF	TGCAGTGCTACCACCCAGGCGGGGGGGCAAGAGACCCAGTACTTC
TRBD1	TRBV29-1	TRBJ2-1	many	CSVRQGPKDNEQFF	TGCAGCGTCCGACAGGGCCCAAAGGACAATGAGCAGTTCTTC
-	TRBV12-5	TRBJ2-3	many	CASGPFTDTQYF	TGTGCTAGTGGTCCCTTCACAGATACGCAGTATTTT
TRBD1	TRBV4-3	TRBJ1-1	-	CASSRRDRGRGEAFF	TGCGCCAGCAGCCGTCGGGACAGGGGTCGTGGTGAAGCTTTCTTT
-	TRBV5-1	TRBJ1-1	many	CASGLGGRNTEAFF	TGCGCCAGCGGCTTGGGGGGGCGGAACACTGAAGCTTTCTTT
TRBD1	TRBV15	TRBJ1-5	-	CATSRDLPGQGVPQPQHF	TGTGCCACCAGCAGAGATCTCCCGGGACAGGGGGTTCCTCAGCCCCAGCATTTT
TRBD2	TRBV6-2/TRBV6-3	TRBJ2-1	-	CASSYSTPELAGGLFNEQFF	TGTGCCAGCAGTTACTCGACCCCCGAACTAGCGGGGGGGCTTTTTAATGAGCAGTTCTTC
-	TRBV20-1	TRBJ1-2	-	CSASYGDYGYTF	TGCAGTGCTAGTTACGGAGACTATGGCTACACCTTC
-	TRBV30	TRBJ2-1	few	CAWSLRGWDNEQFF	TGTGCCTGGAGTCTGCGCGGATGGGACAATGAGCAGTTCTTC
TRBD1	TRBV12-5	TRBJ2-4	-	CARRSPGQERLSKNIQYF	TGTGCTAGGCGCTCCCCGGGACAGGAGCGACTTTCCAAAAACATTCAGTACTTC
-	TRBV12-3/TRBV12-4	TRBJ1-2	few	CASSWWWLSYGYTF	TGTGCCAGCTCGTGGTGGTGGTTGAGCTATGGCTACACCTTC
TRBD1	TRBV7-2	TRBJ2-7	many	CASSPVQGAYEQYF	TGTGCCAGCAGCCCCGTACAGGGGGCCTACGAGCAGTACTTC
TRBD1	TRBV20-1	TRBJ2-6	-	CSARDRTGAFSGANVLTF	TGCAGTGCTAGAGATCGGACAGGGGCCTTCTCTGGGGCCAACGTCCTGACTTTC
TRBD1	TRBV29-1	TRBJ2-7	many	CSVSGTDGTEQYF	TGCAGCGTTTCCGGGACAGACGGTACCGAGCAGTACTTC
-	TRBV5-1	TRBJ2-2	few	CASRREGHTGELFF	TGCGCCAGCAGAAGGGAAGGTCACACCGGGGAGCTGTTTTTT
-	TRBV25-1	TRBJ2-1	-	CASSERTYNEQFF	TGTGCCAGCAGTGAACGGACCTACAATGAGCAGTTCTTC
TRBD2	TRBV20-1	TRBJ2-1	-	CSATHPLGSGGYNEQFF	TGCAGTGCTACCCACCCTTTGGGTAGCGGGGGCTACAATGAGCAGTTCTTC
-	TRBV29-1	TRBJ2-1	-	CSVFGGGPSLYNEQFF	TGCAGCGTTTTCGGAGGGGGACCCTCCTTATACAATGAGCAGTTCTTC
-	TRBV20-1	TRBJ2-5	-	CSAGDLQETQYF	TGCAGTGCCGGGGACCTCCAAGAGACCCAGTACTTC
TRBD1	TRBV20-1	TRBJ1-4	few	CSARGGTATNEKLFF	TGCAGTGCTAGGGGTGGGACAGCAACTAATGAAAAACTGTTTTTT
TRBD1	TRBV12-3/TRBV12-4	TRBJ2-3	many	CASSYGQGAYTQYF	TGTGCCAGCAGTTATGGACAGGGGGCTTATACGCAGTATTTT
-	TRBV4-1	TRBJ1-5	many	CASSPRAGESNQPQHF	TGCGCCAGCAGCCCCCGGGCAGGGGAAAGCAATCAGCCCCAGCATTTT
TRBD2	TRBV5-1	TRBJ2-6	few	CASGDYRTGANVLTF	TGCGCCAGCGGGGACTACAGAACTGGGGCCAACGTCCTGACTTTC
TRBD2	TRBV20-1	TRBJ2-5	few	CSATSSGTSGVETQYF	TGCAGTGCCACAAGCTCCGGGACTAGCGGGGTTGAGACCCAGTACTTC